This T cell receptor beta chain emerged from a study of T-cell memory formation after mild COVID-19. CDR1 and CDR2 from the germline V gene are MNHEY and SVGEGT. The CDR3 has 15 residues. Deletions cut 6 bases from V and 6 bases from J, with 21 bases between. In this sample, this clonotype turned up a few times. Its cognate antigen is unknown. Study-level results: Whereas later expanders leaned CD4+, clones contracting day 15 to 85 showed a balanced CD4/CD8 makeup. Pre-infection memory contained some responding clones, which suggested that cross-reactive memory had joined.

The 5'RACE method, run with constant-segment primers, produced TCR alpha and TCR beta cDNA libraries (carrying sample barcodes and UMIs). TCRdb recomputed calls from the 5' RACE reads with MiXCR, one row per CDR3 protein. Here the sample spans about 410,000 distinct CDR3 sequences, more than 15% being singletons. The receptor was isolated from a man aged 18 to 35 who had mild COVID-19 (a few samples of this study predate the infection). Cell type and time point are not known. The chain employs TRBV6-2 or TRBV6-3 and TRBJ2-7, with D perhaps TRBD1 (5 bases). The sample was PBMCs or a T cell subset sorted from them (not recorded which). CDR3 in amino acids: CASRAGWGLAIEQYF. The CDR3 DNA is TGTGCCAGCAGGGCCGGCTGGGGCCTGGCCATCGAGCAGTACTTC.